The rows below give T cell receptor beta chains drawn from one sample of a study of shared clonotypes between healthy human individuals. This table comes from immunoSEQ multiplex PCR, and its TCRdb copy is limited to in-frame clones, with some not included. The data show about 380,000 clones, about 97% seen once. The specimen sequenced was memory CD8+ T cells sorted from blood. The receptors originated from a man in his thirties or forties in good health. Both conserved end residues are part of each CDR3. The D gene is left open where the match is weak. A row's size may be missing; if present it is once, few, many or a size class.

J gene,D gene,clone size,V gene,CDR3 protein,CDR3 DNA
TRBJ2-1,TRBD2,.,TRBV5-1,CASASGGYNEQFF,TGCGCCAGTGCTAGCGGGGGGTACAATGAGCAGTTCTTC
TRBJ2-7,.,.,TRBV28,CASGGYEQYF,TGTGCCAGTGGGGGTTACGAGCAGTACTTC
TRBJ2-1,.,.,TRBV5-1,CASSSSGVEQFF,TGCGCCAGCAGCTCGTCTGGCGTGGAACAGTTCTTC
TRBJ2-3,TRBD2,.,TRBV10-3,CAISEGRVDTQYF,TGTGCCATCAGTGAGGGGAGGGTCGATACGCAGTATTTT
TRBJ2-2,.,.,TRBV10-3,CAISGGTGELFF,TGTGCCATCAGTGGTGGCACCGGGGAGCTGTTTTTT
TRBJ2-7,.,.,TRBV28,CASSLWVKDSSYEQYF,TGTGCCAGCAGTTTATGGGTAAAAGACAGCTCCTACGAGCAGTACTTC
TRBJ2-7,.,.,TRBV7-9,CASSLPGYEQYF,TGTGCCAGCAGCTTACCTGGCTACGAGCAGTACTTC
TRBJ2-2,.,once,TRBV5-4,CASSQINTGELFF,TGTGCCAGCAGCCAAATAAACACCGGGGAGCTGTTTTTT
TRBJ1-1,.,once,TRBV11-3,CASSLSPNTEAFF,TGTGCCAGCAGCTTATCCCCTAACACTGAAGCTTTCTTT
TRBJ2-2,.,.,TRBV14,CASSYSYRGGTGELFF,TGTGCCAGCAGCTATTCCTACAGGGGGGGCACCGGGGAGCTGTTTTTT
TRBJ2-1,.,.,TRBV10-2,CASSESPVNEQFF,TGCGCCAGCAGTGAGTCTCCGGTGAATGAGCAGTTCTTC
TRBJ2-5,.,.,TRBV5-6,CASSRQTWGYQETQYF,TGTGCCAGCAGCCGGCAAACCTGGGGGTACCAAGAGACCCAGTACTTC
TRBJ2-7,TRBD1,.,TRBV6-5,CASSYLGQNYEQYF,TGTGCCAGCAGTTATTTGGGACAGAACTACGAGCAGTACTTC
TRBJ2-7,.,.,TRBV29-1,CSAQGSQREQYF,TGCAGCGCACAGGGTTCCCAGAGGGAGCAGTACTTC
TRBJ2-1,.,.,TRBV9,CASSVGGNYNEQFF,TGTGCCAGCAGCGTAGGCGGGAACTACAATGAGCAGTTCTTC
TRBJ1-5,TRBD1,.,TRBV15,CATSRAPRAGGSNQPQHF,TGTGCCACCAGCAGAGCTCCACGGGCAGGGGGTAGCAATCAGCCCCAGCATTTT
TRBJ2-3,.,.,TRBV25-1,CASSGPYYPDTQYF,TGTGCCAGCAGTGGACCCTACTATCCAGATACGCAGTATTTT
TRBJ2-3,TRBD2,.,TRBV7-3,CASSSTSGTDTQYF,TGTGCCAGCAGTTCCACTAGCGGCACAGATACGCAGTATTTT
TRBJ1-5,.,.,TRBV28,CASSSYQPQHF,TGTGCCAGCAGTTCATATCAGCCCCAGCATTTT
TRBJ1-2,TRBD1,.,TRBV27,CASSFYDRGKDNYGYTF,TGTGCCAGCAGTTTCTACGACAGGGGGAAAGATAACTATGGCTACACCTTC
TRBJ1-2,.,.,TRBV7-9,CASSLVQGYGYTF,TGTGCCAGCAGCTTAGTACAGGGCTATGGCTACACCTTC
TRBJ2-3,.,.,TRBV5-1,CASSLTQGTDTQYF,TGCGCCAGCAGCTTGACCCAGGGCACAGATACGCAGTATTTT